The rows below give T cell receptor beta chains drawn from one sample of a study of T cells in Graves' hyperthyroidism and ophthalmopathy. TCRdb reanalysed the multiplex PCR reads using MiXCR and keeps one entry per CDR3 protein. The sample yields 400,000 to 600,000 distinct CDR3 sequences, roughly 15% seen once. What was sequenced was blood. These receptors were taken from a woman aged 25-40 years with Graves' ophthalmopathy. The CDR3 runs from the conserved cysteine through the conserved F or W. The D gene is left open where the match is weak. Size values are once, few and many counts, or a class for expanded clones, and some rows have none.

CDR3 length: 15
clone size: many
J gene: TRBJ2-1
D gene: NA
V gene: TRBV11-2
CDR3 protein: CASSFRGRATNEQFF
CDR3 DNA: TGTGCCAGCAGCTTCAGGGGGAGGGCCACCAATGAGCAGTTCTTC

CDR3 length: 12
clone size: NA
J gene: TRBJ1-2
D gene: TRBD1
V gene: TRBV20-1
CDR3 protein: CSGTGGDGGYTF
CDR3 DNA: TGCAGTGGGACAGGGGGCGACGGCGGCTACACCTTC

CDR3 length: 14
clone size: NA
J gene: TRBJ1-2
D gene: NA
V gene: TRBV10-3
CDR3 protein: CAIGKWMGPYGYTF
CDR3 DNA: TGTGCCATCGGGAAATGGATGGGACCCTATGGCTACACCTTC

CDR3 length: 14
clone size: many
J gene: TRBJ2-3
D gene: TRBD1
V gene: TRBV12-3/TRBV12-4
CDR3 protein: CASRQDRESGTQYF
CDR3 DNA: TGTGCCAGCAGACAGGACAGGGAGTCGGGTACGCAGTATTTT

CDR3 length: 14
clone size: NA
J gene: TRBJ2-5
D gene: NA
V gene: TRBV28
CDR3 protein: CASSLSGFQETQYF
CDR3 DNA: TGTGCCAGCTCGCTATCTGGGTTCCAAGAGACCCAGTACTTC

CDR3 length: 11
clone size: many
J gene: TRBJ1-2
D gene: NA
V gene: TRBV7-2
CDR3 protein: CASSQGYGYTF
CDR3 DNA: TGTGCCAGCAGCCAGGGCTATGGCTACACCTTC

CDR3 length: 17
clone size: many
J gene: TRBJ2-1
D gene: TRBD2
V gene: TRBV20-1
CDR3 protein: CSARDPSGKTGYNEQFF
CDR3 DNA: TGCAGTGCTAGAGACCCTAGCGGGAAAACCGGCTACAATGAGCAGTTCTTC

CDR3 length: 16
clone size: NA
J gene: TRBJ1-1
D gene: NA
V gene: TRBV7-9
CDR3 protein: CASSILGDTKNTEAFF
CDR3 DNA: TGTGCCAGCAGCATTTTGGGGGACACCAAGAACACTGAAGCTTTCTTT

CDR3 length: 14
clone size: NA
J gene: TRBJ1-5
D gene: NA
V gene: TRBV7-2
CDR3 protein: CASRRSGSNQPQHF
CDR3 DNA: TGTGCCAGCAGGAGGTCCGGGAGCAATCAGCCCCAGCATTTT

CDR3 length: 13
clone size: few
J gene: TRBJ2-7
D gene: TRBD1
V gene: TRBV6-2/TRBV6-3
CDR3 protein: CASGQGLTYEQYF
CDR3 DNA: TGTGCCAGCGGACAGGGCCTGACCTACGAGCAGTACTTC

CDR3 length: 12
clone size: NA
J gene: TRBJ1-2
D gene: TRBD1
V gene: TRBV15
CDR3 protein: CATSNRGLGYTF
CDR3 DNA: TGTGCCACCAGCAACAGGGGACTTGGCTACACCTTC

CDR3 length: 14
clone size: many
J gene: TRBJ2-7
D gene: NA
V gene: TRBV30
CDR3 protein: CAWSVYRVAYEQYF
CDR3 DNA: TGTGCCTGGAGTGTATACAGGGTAGCCTACGAGCAGTACTTC

CDR3 length: 15
clone size: many
J gene: TRBJ2-5
D gene: NA
V gene: TRBV12-3/TRBV12-4
CDR3 protein: CASTPSDRGQETQYF
CDR3 DNA: TGTGCCAGCACTCCCTCGGACAGAGGTCAAGAGACCCAGTACTTC

CDR3 length: 15
clone size: NA
J gene: TRBJ2-7
D gene: TRBD2
V gene: TRBV5-4
CDR3 protein: CASSLDQGLGGEQYF
CDR3 DNA: TGTGCCAGCAGCTTGGATCAGGGACTAGGGGGAGAGCAGTACTTC

CDR3 length: 13
clone size: NA
J gene: TRBJ1-2
D gene: NA
V gene: TRBV6-1
CDR3 protein: CASSPGPSQGYTF
CDR3 DNA: TGTGCCAGCAGTCCGGGACCCTCTCAGGGCTACACCTTC

CDR3 length: 17
clone size: many
J gene: TRBJ1-2
D gene: TRBD1
V gene: TRBV5-6
CDR3 protein: CASSFTGPTGGNYGYTF
CDR3 DNA: TGTGCCAGCAGCTTTACCGGACCGACAGGGGGAAACTATGGCTACACCTTC